These 18 T cell receptor beta chains originate from one sample sequenced in a study of T cell responses to AZD1222 COVID-19 vaccine. TCRdb keeps only in-frame clones here, not all; method: immunoSEQ multiplex PCR. The data show under 200,000 clones, around 89% seen once. The sequencing here drew on peripheral blood, taken 28 days after the second AZD1222 dose. The receptors shown here come from an adult who received the AZD1222 COVID-19 vaccine.

V usage is TRBV9 and J usage is TRBJ2-1; 8 bases line up with TRBD2. There are 15 residues in the CDR3. Germline V lookup: CDR1 SGDLS, CDR2 YYNGEE. The V gene end was trimmed by 0 bases and the J gene end by 3 bases; junction bases not matched to a gene: 2. The CDR3 spells CASSVAGTSYNEQFF. The CDR3 DNA reads as TGTGCCAGCAGCGTAGCAGGGACTAGCTACAATGAGCAGTTCTTC.

V usage is TRBV7-2 and J usage is TRBJ1-3; tentative D call: TRBD1 (5 bases). The germline gives CDR1 SGHTA, CDR2 FQGNSA. The germline V and J ends were trimmed by 3 bases and 5 bases, with 11 bases remaining between them. CDR3 length equals 14 residues. The CDR3 spells CASSLGPARNTIYF. In DNA form, the CDR3 reads TGTGCCAGCAGCTTGGGACCCGCGAGAAACACCATATATTTT.

This clone was picked up one time. The V call is TRBV4-1, the J call TRBJ1-1; no definite D call. CDR1 is MGHRA and CDR2 is YSYEKL in the germline V gene. This CDR3 has 14 residues. The V end was cut by 0 bases, the J end by 4 bases, with 9 bases between. In DNA, the CDR3 is TGCGCCAGCAGCCAAGAAAGGGTGGCCACTGAAGCTTTCTTT. As protein: CASSQERVATEAFF.

The chain couples TRBV9 to TRBJ2-3, with TRBD1 matching over 7 bases. Germline CDR1 is SGDLS and CDR2 is YYNGEE. There are 16 residues in the CDR3. Trimming at V came to 4 bases and at J to 4 bases, leaving 12 bases not matched to a gene. The chain's CDR3 is CASSLRTGGASDTQYF. The CDR3 nucleotides are TGTGCCAGCAGCTTAAGGACAGGTGGGGCGTCAGATACGCAGTATTTT.

The J gene is TRBJ1-1, the V gene TRBV18; 9 nucleotides line up with TRBD1. CDR3 size: 18 residues. V lost 3 bases and J lost 4; bases outside the gene matches: 15. The germline V gene encodes CDR1 KGHSH and CDR2 LQKENI. CDR3 DNA: TGTGCCAGCTCACCTCAATCGAAACAGGGGGCTCTAGGCACTGAAGCTTTCTTT. This sequence encodes CASSPQSKQGALGTEAFF.

CDR3 bases: TGTGCCAGCAGTGAATCTAGCGGGGGTCACACAGATACGCAGTATTTT. Its translation: CASSESSGGHTDTQYF. This chain joins TRBV6-4 and TRBJ2-3; 10 positions agree with TRBD2. V gave up 3 bases and J gave up 2 bases; unmatched junction bases: 5. There are 16 residues in the CDR3. The germline CDR1 and CDR2 sequences are MRHNA and SNTAGT.

CDR3 bases: TGTGCCAGCAGTTTATCGGGTAGGGAGTGGGATGAGCAGTTCTTC. It is translated as CASSLSGREWDEQFF. This chain joins TRBV27 and TRBJ2-1; weak D call: TRBD2 (5 bases). This CDR3 is built from 15 residues. Germline lookup yields CDR1 MNHEY and CDR2 SMNVEV (reference sequence). The germline V and J ends were trimmed by 0 bases and 8 bases, with 14 bases remaining between them.

The J gene is TRBJ1-1, the V gene TRBV10-3; 11 nucleotides agree with TRBD1. The ends lost 7 bases at V and 0 bases at J; junction bases unmatched: 7. CDR3 length: 16 amino acids. Germline CDR1 ENHRY, CDR2 SYGVKD. The CDR3 loop reads CAINSGTGGMNTEAFF. The CDR3 bases are TGTGCCATCAACTCAGGGACAGGGGGTATGAACACTGAAGCTTTCTTT.

CDR3 sequence reads: CASRRTGDSSPLHF. Here the CDR3 DNA reads TGTGCCAGCAGGAGGACAGGGGACTCCTCACCCCTCCACTTT. J is TRBJ1-6 and V is TRBV5-5; TRBD1 matches at 9 bases. The CDR3 is 14 residues long. Germline-derived CDR1 and CDR2 are SGHKS and YYEKEE (reference sequence). V lost 5 bases to trimming and J lost 10 bases; unmatched junction nucleotides: 7.

The genes are TRBV6-6 and TRBJ1-2, with 9 bases lining up with TRBD1. Per the germline V gene, CDR1 is MNHNY and CDR2 is SVGAGI (reference sequence). Germline trimming cut 4 bases from V and 9 bases from J; bases unmatched to any gene: 6. CDR3 length: 13 amino acids. The CDR3, as DNA: TGTGCCAGCAGTTCCGTACAGGGGGCGCGCTACACCTTC. Its protein product is CASSSVQGARYTF.

The chain couples TRBV7-2 to TRBJ2-1, with D unclear. Germline assignment: CDR1 SGHTA and CDR2 FQGNSA. V was shortened by 2 bases and J by 0 bases, with 5 bases between the two germline ends. The CDR3 consists of 14 residues. This CDR3 reads CASSLRYSYNEQFF. CDR3 sequence (DNA): TGTGCCAGCAGCTTAAGGTACTCCTACAATGAGCAGTTCTTC.

This rearrangement joins TRBV27 to TRBJ1-2, with D possibly being TRBD1 (5 bases). The length of the CDR3 is 16 residues. The V end was cut by 6 bases, the J end by 1 base, with 18 bases between. In germline, CDR1 is MNHEY, CDR2 SMNVEV (reference sequence). CDR3 protein: CASRRDLGGDNYGYTF. The CDR3 nucleotides read TGTGCCAGCAGGCGGGACTTGGGAGGCGATAACTATGGCTACACCTTC.

The V call is TRBV18, the J call TRBJ2-1; D uncertain. There are 14 residues in the CDR3. V lost 8 bases, J lost 9 bases, and 20 bases lay in between. Germline loops: CDR1 KGHSH, CDR2 LQKENI. CDR3: CASLNLASRFEQFF. CDR3 DNA sequence: TGTGCCAGCCTCAATTTGGCTTCAAGGTTTGAGCAGTTCTTC.

This clone appeared once. The chain is built from TRBV30 and TRBJ1-2; possible D gene TRBD1, 5 bases. The V gene's germline CDR1 is GTSNPN and CDR2 SVGIG (reference sequence). V lost 3 bases and J lost 0, with 17 bases in between. The CDR3 covers 16 residues. The chain's CDR3 is CAWSLRGGQTNYGYTF. The CDR3 region has the DNA TGTGCCTGGAGCCTCCGGGGAGGACAAACTAACTATGGCTACACCTTC.

The chain carries TRBV30 and TRBJ2-3; 9 nucleotides align to TRBD2. Germline CDR1 reads GTSNPN; CDR2 reads SVGIG (reference sequence). V trimming: 0 bases; J trimming: 1 base; junction bases outside the gene matches: 11. This CDR3 has 18 residues. CDR3 in DNA: TGTGCCTGGAGTGTAGGGTTGGCGGGGGGGCGGGGCACAGATACGCAGTATTTT. Protein product: CAWSVGLAGGRGTDTQYF.

The chain uses TRBV30 and TRBJ2-2; D might be TRBD1 (5 bases). This CDR3 comprises 13 residues. V was trimmed by 0 bases and J by 4 bases, leaving 6 bases between them. CDR1 is GTSNPN and CDR2 is SVGIG in the germline V gene (reference sequence). The CDR3 reads CAWSVRGTGELFF. Here the CDR3 DNA reads TGTGCCTGGAGTGTTAGGGGCACCGGGGAGCTGTTTTTT.

The chain combines TRBV19 with TRBJ2-7; no definite D call. The germline V gene encodes CDR1 LNHDA and CDR2 SQIVND (reference sequence). This CDR3 is 14 amino acids long. V lost 5 bases, J lost 2 bases, and 13 bases lay in between. The CDR3 loop reads CASSVSRAPYEQYF. CDR3 DNA sequence: TGTGCCAGTAGTGTCTCTAGAGCCCCCTACGAGCAGTACTTC.

The gene calls are TRBV5-8 and TRBJ1-6; D not certain. CDR1 and CDR2 from the germline V gene are SGHTS and YDEGEE. CDR3 size: 15 residues. Deletions cut 6 bases from V and 7 bases from J, with 17 bases between. CDR3: CASTRPVAGNSPLHF. The CDR3 coding sequence is TGTGCCAGCACCCGCCCGGTAGCTGGGAATTCACCCCTCCACTTT.